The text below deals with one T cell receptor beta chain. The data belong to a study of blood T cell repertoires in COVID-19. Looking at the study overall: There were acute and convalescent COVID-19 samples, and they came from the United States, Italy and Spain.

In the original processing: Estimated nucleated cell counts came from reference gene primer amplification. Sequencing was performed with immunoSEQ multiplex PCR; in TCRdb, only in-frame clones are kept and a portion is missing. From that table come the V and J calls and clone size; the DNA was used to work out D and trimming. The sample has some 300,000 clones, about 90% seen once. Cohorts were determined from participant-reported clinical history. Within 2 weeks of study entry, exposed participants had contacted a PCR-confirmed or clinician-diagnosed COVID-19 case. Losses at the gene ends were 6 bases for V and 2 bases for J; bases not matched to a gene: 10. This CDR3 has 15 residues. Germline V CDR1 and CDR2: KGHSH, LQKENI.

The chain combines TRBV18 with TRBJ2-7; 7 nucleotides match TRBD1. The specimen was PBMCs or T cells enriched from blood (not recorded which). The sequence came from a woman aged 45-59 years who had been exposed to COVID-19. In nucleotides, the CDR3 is TGTGCCAGCTCCGGATCGGGACAGAAAGCCTACGAGCAGTACTTC. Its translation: CASSGSGQKAYEQYF.